This T cell receptor (beta chain) was recovered during a study of response to subunit inactivated influenza vaccine. Regarding the study as a whole: Every seasonal influenza vaccination brings in few new T cells, the authors suggested.

The germline gives CDR1 LGHNA, CDR2 YNFKEQ. The CDR3 is 14 amino acids. After removal of 5 bases from V and 8 bases from J, the junction contained 7 bases not matched to a gene. Details on this clonotype: The antigen remains undetermined.

One entry per CDR3 protein, called by TCRdb with MiXCR from the RT-PCR reads. Of 610,000 or so distinct CDR3 sequences in the sample, 13% to 15% were seen once. The TCR originated in a middle-aged man who received an inactivated influenza vaccine. The sequences come from PBMCs from blood, collected about 11 days after vaccination. The chain combines TRBV4-2 with TRBJ1-2, with 11 positions matching TRBD1. CDR3 bases: TGTGCCAGCAGCGGACAGGGGGCGCAGGGGGGCTACACCTTC. Its protein is CASSGQGAQGGYTF.